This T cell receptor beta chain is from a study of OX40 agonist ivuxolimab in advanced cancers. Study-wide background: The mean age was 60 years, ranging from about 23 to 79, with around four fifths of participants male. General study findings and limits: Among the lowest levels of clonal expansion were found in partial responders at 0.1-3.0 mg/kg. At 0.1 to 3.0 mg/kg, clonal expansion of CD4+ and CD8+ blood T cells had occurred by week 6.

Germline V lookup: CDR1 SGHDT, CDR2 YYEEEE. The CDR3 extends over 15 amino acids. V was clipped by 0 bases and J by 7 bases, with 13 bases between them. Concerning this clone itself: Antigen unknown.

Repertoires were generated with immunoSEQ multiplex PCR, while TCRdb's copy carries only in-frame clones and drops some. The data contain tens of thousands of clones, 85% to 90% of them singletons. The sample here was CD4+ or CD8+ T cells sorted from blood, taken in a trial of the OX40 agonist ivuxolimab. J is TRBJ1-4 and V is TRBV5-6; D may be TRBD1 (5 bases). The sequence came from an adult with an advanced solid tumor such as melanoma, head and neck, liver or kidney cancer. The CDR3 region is CASSLAGAGLEKLFF. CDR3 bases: TGTGCCAGCAGCTTGGCCGGGGCAGGGCTTGAAAAACTGTTTTTT.